This entry describes one T cell receptor beta chain. V lost 0 bases, J lost 1 base, and 10 bases lay in between. Germline CDR1 is SGHRS and CDR2 is YFSETQ. The CDR3 spans 15 residues. The data belong to a study of blood T cell repertoires in COVID-19. Whole-study context: Whether acute or convalescent, the COVID-19 samples came from the United States, Italy and Spain. T cells, B-cell-depleted T cells, or PBMCs provided the cDNA or gDNA that served as material.

The assay was immunoSEQ multiplex PCR, and TCRdb's table has in-frame clones only and misses some. The table includes hundreds of thousands of clones, roughly 89% detected once. Sequenced input: peripheral blood. The chain couples TRBV5-1 to TRBJ2-5; D gene ambiguous. The TCR sequence derives from a woman aged 30 to 39 with active or convalescent COVID-19. The DNA for the CDR3 is TGCGCCAGCAGCTTGGAAGAGAATAGCCAAGAGACCCAGTACTTC. It codes for CASSLEENSQETQYF.